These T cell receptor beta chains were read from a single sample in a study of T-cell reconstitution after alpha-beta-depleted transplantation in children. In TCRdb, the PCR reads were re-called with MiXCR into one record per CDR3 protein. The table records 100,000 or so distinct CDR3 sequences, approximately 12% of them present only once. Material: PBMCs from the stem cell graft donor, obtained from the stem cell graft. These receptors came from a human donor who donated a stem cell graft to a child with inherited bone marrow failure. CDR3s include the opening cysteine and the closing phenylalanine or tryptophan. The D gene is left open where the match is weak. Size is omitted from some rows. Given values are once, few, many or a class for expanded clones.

CDR3 protein: CSARDGRMNTEAFF
CDR3 DNA: TGCAGTGCTAGAGATGGGAGGATGAACACTGAAGCTTTCTTT
V gene: TRBV20-1
D gene: -
clone size: many
J gene: TRBJ1-1

CDR3 protein: CAISGRLSYEQYF
CDR3 DNA: TGTGCCATCAGTGGGAGGTTATCCTACGAGCAGTACTTC
V gene: TRBV10-3
D gene: -
clone size: many
J gene: TRBJ2-7

CDR3 protein: CSARSMGGDTGELFF
CDR3 DNA: TGCAGTGCTAGGTCCATGGGCGGAGACACCGGGGAGCTGTTTTTT
V gene: TRBV20-1
D gene: -
clone size: many
J gene: TRBJ2-2

CDR3 protein: CASSPNSGEKLFF
CDR3 DNA: TGTGCCAGCAGCCCAAATTCTGGTGAAAAACTGTTTTTT
V gene: TRBV7-9
D gene: -
clone size: many
J gene: TRBJ1-4

CDR3 protein: CASTPWGGNTGELFF
CDR3 DNA: TGTGCCAGCACCCCTTGGGGGGGGAACACCGGGGAGCTGTTTTTT
V gene: TRBV7-2
D gene: TRBD2
clone size: -
J gene: TRBJ2-2

CDR3 protein: CSVGAGGTDTQYF
CDR3 DNA: TGCAGCGTCGGAGCGGGAGGGACAGATACGCAGTATTTT
V gene: TRBV29-1
D gene: TRBD2
clone size: many
J gene: TRBJ2-3

CDR3 protein: CAISDPPSGVDIQYF
CDR3 DNA: TGTGCCATCAGTGATCCCCCTAGCGGGGTGGACATTCAGTACTTC
V gene: TRBV10-3
D gene: TRBD2
clone size: many
J gene: TRBJ2-4

CDR3 protein: CATDHGQQETQYF
CDR3 DNA: TGTGCCACCGACCATGGACAGCAAGAGACCCAGTACTTC
V gene: TRBV10-3
D gene: -
clone size: few
J gene: TRBJ2-5

CDR3 protein: CASSSTGATDTQYF
CDR3 DNA: TGTGCCAGCAGCTCCACGGGAGCCACAGATACGCAGTATTTT
V gene: TRBV7-2
D gene: -
clone size: few
J gene: TRBJ2-3

CDR3 protein: CASSPTEEGQPF
CDR3 DNA: TGTGCCAGCAGCCCCACCGAGGAGGGACAGCCGTTT
V gene: TRBV7-9
D gene: TRBD1
clone size: many
J gene: TRBJ1-4

CDR3 protein: CAISEAGPYEQYF
CDR3 DNA: TGTGCCATCAGTGAAGCGGGGCCCTACGAGCAGTACTTC
V gene: TRBV10-3
D gene: TRBD2
clone size: many
J gene: TRBJ2-7

CDR3 protein: CASSPDFTYNEQFF
CDR3 DNA: TGTGCCAGCAGTCCGGACTTCACCTACAATGAGCAGTTCTTC
V gene: TRBV6-4
D gene: -
clone size: many
J gene: TRBJ2-1

CDR3 protein: CSARALSGGQTDTQYF
CDR3 DNA: TGCAGTGCTAGAGCTCTAAGCGGGGGGCAAACAGATACGCAGTATTTT
V gene: TRBV20-1
D gene: TRBD2
clone size: many
J gene: TRBJ2-3